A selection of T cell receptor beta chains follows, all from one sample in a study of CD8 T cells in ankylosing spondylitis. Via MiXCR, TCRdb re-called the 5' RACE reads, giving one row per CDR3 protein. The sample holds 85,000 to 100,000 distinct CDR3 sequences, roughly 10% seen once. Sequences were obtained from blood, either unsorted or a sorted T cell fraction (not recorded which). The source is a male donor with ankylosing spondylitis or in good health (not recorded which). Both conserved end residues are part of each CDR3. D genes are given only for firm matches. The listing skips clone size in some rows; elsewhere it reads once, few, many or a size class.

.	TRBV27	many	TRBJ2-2	TGTGCCAGCAGTTTAAGGCAGGGTGTTGGGGAGCTGTTTTTT	CASSLRQGVGELFF
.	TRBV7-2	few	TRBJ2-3	TGTGCCAGCAGCTTTAGGGCCTCAGATACGCAGTATTTT	CASSFRASDTQYF
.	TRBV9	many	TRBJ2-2	TGTGCCAGCAGCACAAGGACGGGGACCGGGGAGCTGTTTTTT	CASSTRTGTGELFF
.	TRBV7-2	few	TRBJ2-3	TGTGCCAGCAGCTTAAATCGAGGCCGTGGGGTGCAGTATTTT	CASSLNRGRGVQYF
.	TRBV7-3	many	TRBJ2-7	TGTGCCAGCAGCTCCGGACCGATGGACGAGCAGTACTTC	CASSSGPMDEQYF
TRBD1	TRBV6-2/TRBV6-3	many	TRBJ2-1	TGTGCCAGCAGTTACACTTGGACAGGGCGCAATGAGCAGTTCTTC	CASSYTWTGRNEQFF
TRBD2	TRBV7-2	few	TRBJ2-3	TGTGCCAGCAGCGAGAGCGGGGGGGCCGTTTGGACGCAGTATTTT	CASSESGGAVWTQYF
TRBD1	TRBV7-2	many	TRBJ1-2	TGTGCCAGCAGCTTTACCGGGACAGGGTCTGGTGGCTACACCTTC	CASSFTGTGSGGYTF
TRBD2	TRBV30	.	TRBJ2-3	TGTGCCTGGAGAACTAGCGGTAGCACAGATACGCAGTATTTT	CAWRTSGSTDTQYF
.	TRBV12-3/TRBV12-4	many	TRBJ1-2	TGTGCCAGCAGCTTACCGGGGGAGGACTATGGCTACACCTTC	CASSLPGEDYGYTF
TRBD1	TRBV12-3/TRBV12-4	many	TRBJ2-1	TGTGCCACCACGACAGGGCTATACAATGAGCAGTTCTTC	CATTTGLYNEQFF
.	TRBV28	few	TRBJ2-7	TGTGCCAGCACCGCGGAGGGGGGAACCTACGAGCAGTACTTC	CASTAEGGTYEQYF
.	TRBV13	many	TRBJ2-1	TGTGCCAGCAGCCCCCCTATTTCTGGGGACAATGAGCAGTTCTTC	CASSPPISGDNEQFF
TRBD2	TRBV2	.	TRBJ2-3	TGTGCCTGCAGCCAACGGACTAGCGGGGGGGCGTTCACAGATACGCAGTATTTT	CACSQRTSGGAFTDTQYF
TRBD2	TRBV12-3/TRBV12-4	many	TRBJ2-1	TGTGCCAGCAGTATAGGGACTAGCGGGGGGTACTACAATGAGCAGTTCTTC	CASSIGTSGGYYNEQFF
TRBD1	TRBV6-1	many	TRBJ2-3	TGTGCCAGCAGAACAGGACAGGACACAGATACGCAGTATTTT	CASRTGQDTDTQYF
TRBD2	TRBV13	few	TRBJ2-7	TGTGCCAGCGAAACCCTCCAGGAGCGGGGGTACGAGCAGTACTTC	CASETLQERGYEQYF
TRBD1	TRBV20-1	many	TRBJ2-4	TGCAGTGCTCAGAATGGACAGGGGGCTGGAAACATTCAGTACTTC	CSAQNGQGAGNIQYF
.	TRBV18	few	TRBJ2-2	TGTGCCAGCTCACCGCTAAAGACACCTCTCCGAGGCGGGGAGCTGTTTTTT	CASSPLKTPLRGGELFF
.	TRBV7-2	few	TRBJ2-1	TGTGCCAGCAGCCCCCTTGCTGGGACCAATGAGCAGTTCTTC	CASSPLAGTNEQFF
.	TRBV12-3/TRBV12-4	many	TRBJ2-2	TGTGCCAGCAGACGGGATCCCGGGGAGCTGTTTTTT	CASRRDPGELFF
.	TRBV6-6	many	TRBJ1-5	TGTGCCAGCAGCGAACAGGGTTTCCAGCCCCAGCATTTT	CASSEQGFQPQHF
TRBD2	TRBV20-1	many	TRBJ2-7	TGCAGTGCTAGACCGGGACTAGCGGGTACCTACGAGCAGTACTTC	CSARPGLAGTYEQYF
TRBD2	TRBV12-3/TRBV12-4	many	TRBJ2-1	TGTGCCAGCAGTCCGGGGACTAGCGGGGGGGCGCGAGAGCAGTTCTTC	CASSPGTSGGAREQFF
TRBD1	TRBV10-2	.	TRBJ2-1	TGCGCCAGCAGTGATACGGGACAGGGGGACAATGAGCAGTTCTTC	CASSDTGQGDNEQFF
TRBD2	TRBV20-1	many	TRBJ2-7	TGCAGTGCTGGAAAAATCGGCGGGGGGTCCTACGAGCAGTACTTC	CSAGKIGGGSYEQYF
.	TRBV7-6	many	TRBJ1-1	TGTGCCAGCAGCCTCGGACGGAAGAACACTGAAGCTTTCTTT	CASSLGRKNTEAFF
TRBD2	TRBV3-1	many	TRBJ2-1	TGTGCCAGCAGCCGAGCGGGGGGCCCGTTCGATGAGCAGTTCTTC	CASSRAGGPFDEQFF
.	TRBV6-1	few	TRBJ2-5	TGTGCCAGCACCCACAGGGACGAGACCCAGTACTTC	CASTHRDETQYF
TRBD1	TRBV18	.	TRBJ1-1	TGTGCCAGCGATTTGGGACAGTCTAAATCGGTTGGTCCCGAATCCACTGAAGCTTTCTTT	CASDLGQSKSVGPESTEAFF
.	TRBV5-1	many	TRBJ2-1	TGCGCCAGCAGCTTAAGGGGGGGACGCCTCAATGAGCAGTTCTTC	CASSLRGGRLNEQFF
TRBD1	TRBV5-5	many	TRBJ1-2	TGTGCCAGCAGCCCCGGGACAGGGGGAAACTATGGCTACACCTTC	CASSPGTGGNYGYTF
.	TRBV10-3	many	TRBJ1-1	TGTGCCATCAACGCACAGGGAAGCGTGGGTGAAGCTTTCTTT	CAINAQGSVGEAFF
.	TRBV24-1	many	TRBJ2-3	TGTGCCACCAGTCAGGGGGGGGGCCAAGATACGCAGTATTTT	CATSQGGGQDTQYF
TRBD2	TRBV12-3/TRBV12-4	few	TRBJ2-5	TGTGCCAGCAGTTTCCTAGGGGAGGGGGAGACCCAGTACTTC	CASSFLGEGETQYF
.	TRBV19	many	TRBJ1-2	TGTGCCAGTAAGCAAAGATATGGCTACACCTTC	CASKQRYGYTF
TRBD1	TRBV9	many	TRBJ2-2	TGTGCCAGCAGCGTAGGCCCTCGGCAGGGGGCTGCTGGGGAGCTGTTTTTT	CASSVGPRQGAAGELFF
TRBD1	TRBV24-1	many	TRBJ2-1	TGTGCCACCAGCGATGTATCCGGGACAGGGTTTAATGAGCAGTTCTTC	CATSDVSGTGFNEQFF
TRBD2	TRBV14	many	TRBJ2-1	TGTGCCAGCAGCCCGCCTGGACTAGCCGGACTGCAGTTCTTC	CASSPPGLAGLQFF
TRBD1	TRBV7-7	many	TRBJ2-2	TGTGCTTGCCCGGGACAGCCCGGGGAGCTGTTTTTT	CACPGQPGELFF
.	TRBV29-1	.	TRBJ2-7	TGCAGCATAACCGGGACACTCGCCTACGAGCAGTACTTC	CSITGTLAYEQYF
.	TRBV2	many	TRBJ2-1	TGTGCCAGCAGGCAGGGCCAGCCACTTACCAATGAGCAGTTCTTC	CASRQGQPLTNEQFF
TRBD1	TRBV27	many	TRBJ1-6	TGTGCCAGCAGCCCTACAGGGGTTGGGTCACCCCTCCACTTT	CASSPTGVGSPLHF
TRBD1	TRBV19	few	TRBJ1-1	TGTGCCACCTGGACAGGGCATAACACTGAAGCTTTCTTT	CATWTGHNTEAFF
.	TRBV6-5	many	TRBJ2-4	TGTGCCAGCACCAACGGGGGCATTCAGTACTTC	CASTNGGIQYF
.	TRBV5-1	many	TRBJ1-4	TGCGCCAGCAGCTTAGAGGGCCAGGGTAATGAAAAACTGTTTTTT	CASSLEGQGNEKLFF
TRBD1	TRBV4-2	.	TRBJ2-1	TGTGCCAGCAGCCCCAGGGGGATAAAAAATGAGCAGTTCTTC	CASSPRGIKNEQFF
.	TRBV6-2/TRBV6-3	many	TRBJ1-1	TGTGCCAGCAGTTACACGGGGAACACTGAAGCTTTCTTT	CASSYTGNTEAFF
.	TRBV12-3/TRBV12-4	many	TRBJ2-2	TGTGCCAGCAGTCCCAGGGGGGAGCTGTTTTTT	CASSPRGELFF
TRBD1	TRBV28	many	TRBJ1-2	TGTGCCAGCAGTTCCACCCCTTTCACCTCGGACAGGGACGACTATGGCTACACCTTC	CASSSTPFTSDRDDYGYTF
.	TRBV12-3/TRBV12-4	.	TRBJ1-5	TGTGCCATCGGAAATAGGGGGTCGACAGGCCCATCACAGGGTCAGCCCCAGCATTTT	CAIGNRGSTGPSQGQPQHF
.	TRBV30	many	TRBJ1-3	TGTGCCTGGAGGCGTCGCCTACCTCCCGGACAGCAAAGAAACACCATATATTTT	CAWRRRLPPGQQRNTIYF
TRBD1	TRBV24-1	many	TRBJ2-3	TGTGCCACTCTCGGACAGGGCAGCACAGATACGCAGTATTTT	CATLGQGSTDTQYF
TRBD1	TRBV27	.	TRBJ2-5	TGTGCCACTCAAAGTAGGCGGGCAGGGGGCGGCCAAGAGACCCAGTACTTC	CATQSRRAGGGQETQYF
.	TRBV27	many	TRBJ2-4	TGTGCCAGCAGTTCCTCGTTCGATATAAACATTCAGTACTTC	CASSSSFDINIQYF